This T cell receptor beta chain was captured by sequencing in a study of response to subunit inactivated influenza vaccine. General study points: New T cells are recruited in small numbers by each seasonal influenza vaccination, according to the authors' suggestion.

This clonotype occurred a few times. Its antigen is as yet unknown. The CDR3 is 12 residues long. V dropped 1 base and J dropped 2 bases, with 5 bases sitting between them. CDR1 is DFQATT and CDR2 is SNEGSKA in the germline V gene (reference sequence). TCRdb recomputed calls from the RT-PCR reads with MiXCR, one row per CDR3 protein. The data contain a few hundred thousand distinct CDR3 sequences, approximately 11% of them singletons. Sequencing was performed on PBMCs from blood, taken 45 days after vaccination. The TCR was taken from a man between 50 and 59 years old who received an inactivated influenza vaccine. The chain combines TRBV20-1 with TRBJ1-2; D unresolved. CDR3 DNA sequence: TGCAGTGCTAGAGGGGCCAACTATGGCTACACCTTC. Protein product: CSARGANYGYTF.